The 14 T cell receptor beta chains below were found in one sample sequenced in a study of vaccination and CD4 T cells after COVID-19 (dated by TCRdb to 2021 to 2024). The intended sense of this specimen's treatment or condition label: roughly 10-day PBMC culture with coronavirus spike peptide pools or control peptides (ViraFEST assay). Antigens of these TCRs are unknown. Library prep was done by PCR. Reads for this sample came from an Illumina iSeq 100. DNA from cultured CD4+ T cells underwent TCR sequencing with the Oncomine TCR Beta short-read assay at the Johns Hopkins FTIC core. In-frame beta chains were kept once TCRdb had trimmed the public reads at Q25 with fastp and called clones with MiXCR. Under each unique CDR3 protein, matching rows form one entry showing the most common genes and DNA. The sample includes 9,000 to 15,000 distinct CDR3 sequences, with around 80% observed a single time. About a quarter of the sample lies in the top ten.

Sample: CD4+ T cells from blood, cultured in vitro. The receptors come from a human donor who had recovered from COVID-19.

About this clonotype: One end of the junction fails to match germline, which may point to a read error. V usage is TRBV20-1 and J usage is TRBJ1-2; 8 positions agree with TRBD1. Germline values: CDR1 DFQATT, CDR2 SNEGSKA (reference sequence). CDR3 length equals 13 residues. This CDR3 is CSALPRHAGGANF. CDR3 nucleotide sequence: TGCAGTGCCCTGCCCAGACATGCAGGGGGCGCAAATTTC.

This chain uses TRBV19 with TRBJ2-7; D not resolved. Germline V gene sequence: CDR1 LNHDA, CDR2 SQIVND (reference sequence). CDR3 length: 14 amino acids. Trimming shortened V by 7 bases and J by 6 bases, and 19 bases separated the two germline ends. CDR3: CASNVGPGLGEQYF. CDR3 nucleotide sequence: TGTGCCAGTAACGTAGGGCCCGGGCTGGGCGAGCAGTACTTC.

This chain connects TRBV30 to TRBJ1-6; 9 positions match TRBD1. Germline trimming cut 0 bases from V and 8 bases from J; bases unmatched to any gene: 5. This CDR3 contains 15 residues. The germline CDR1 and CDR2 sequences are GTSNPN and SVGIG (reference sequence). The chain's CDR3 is CAWSVLGQGYSPLHF. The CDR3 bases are TGTGCCTGGAGTGTACTCGGACAGGGGTATTCACCCCTCCACTTT.

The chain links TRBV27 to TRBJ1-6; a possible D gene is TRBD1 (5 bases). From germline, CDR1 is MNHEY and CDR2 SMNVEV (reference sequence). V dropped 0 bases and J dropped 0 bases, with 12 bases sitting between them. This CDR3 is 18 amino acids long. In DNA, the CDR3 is TGTGCCAGCAGTTTATCGTTCGGGGCCCGCTCCTATAATTCACCCCTCCACTTT. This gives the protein CASSLSFGARSYNSPLHF.

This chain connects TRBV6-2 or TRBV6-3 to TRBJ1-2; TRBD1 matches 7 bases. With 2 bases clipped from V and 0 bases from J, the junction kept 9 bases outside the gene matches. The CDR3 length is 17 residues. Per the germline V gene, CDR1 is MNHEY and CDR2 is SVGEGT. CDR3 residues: CASSYPPGQPTNYGYTF. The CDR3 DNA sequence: TGTGCCAGCAGTTACCCTCCGGGACAGCCCACTAACTATGGCTACACCTTC.

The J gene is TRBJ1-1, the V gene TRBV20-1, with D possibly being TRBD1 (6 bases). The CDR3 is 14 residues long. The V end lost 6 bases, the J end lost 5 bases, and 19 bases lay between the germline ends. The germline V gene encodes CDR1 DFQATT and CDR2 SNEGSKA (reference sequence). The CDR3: CSATGTPRETEAFF. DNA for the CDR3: TGCAGTGCCACCGGGACACCTAGGGAGACTGAAGCTTTCTTT.

In DNA form, the CDR3 reads TGCAGTGCGGTCACTAGCGGGGCTACCTACGAGCAGTACTTC. Protein: CSAVTSGATYEQYF. The chain combines TRBV20-1 with TRBJ2-7; 10 nucleotides align to TRBD2. With V trimmed by 6 bases and J by 2 bases, 7 bases remained unmatched. The CDR3 has 14 residues. The germline V gene has CDR1 DFQATT and CDR2 SNEGSKA (reference sequence).

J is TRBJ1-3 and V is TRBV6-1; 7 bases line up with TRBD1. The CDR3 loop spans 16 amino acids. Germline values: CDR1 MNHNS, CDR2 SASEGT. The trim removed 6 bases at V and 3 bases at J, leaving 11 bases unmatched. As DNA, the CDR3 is TGTGCCAGCAGACCACGGACAGGAGAGGTTGGAAACACCATATATTTT. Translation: CASRPRTGEVGNTIYF.

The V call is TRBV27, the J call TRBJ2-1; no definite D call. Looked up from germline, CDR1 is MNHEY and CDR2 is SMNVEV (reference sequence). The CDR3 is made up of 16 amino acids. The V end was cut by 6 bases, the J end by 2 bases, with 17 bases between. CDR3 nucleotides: TGTGCCAGCAGACTTAGTGGAGCCCATCCCTACAATGAGCAGTTCTTC. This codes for CASRLSGAHPYNEQFF.

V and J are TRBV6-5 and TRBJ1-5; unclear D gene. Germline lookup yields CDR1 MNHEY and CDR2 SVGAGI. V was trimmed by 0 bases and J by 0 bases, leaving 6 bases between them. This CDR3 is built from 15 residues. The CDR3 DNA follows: TGTGCCAGCAGTTACTCCGGGGATAGCAATCAGCCCCAGCATTTT. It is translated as CASSYSGDSNQPQHF.

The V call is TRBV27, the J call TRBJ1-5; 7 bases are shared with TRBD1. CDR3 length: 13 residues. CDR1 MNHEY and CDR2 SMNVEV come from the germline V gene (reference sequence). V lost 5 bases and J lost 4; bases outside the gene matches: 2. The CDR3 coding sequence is TGTGCCAGCAGTGACAGGGAGAATCAGCCCCAGCATTTT. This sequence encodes CASSDRENQPQHF.

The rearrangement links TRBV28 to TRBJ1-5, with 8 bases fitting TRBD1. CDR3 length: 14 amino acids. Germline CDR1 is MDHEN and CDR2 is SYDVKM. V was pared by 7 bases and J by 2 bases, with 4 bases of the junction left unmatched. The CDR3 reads CASKDRGGNQPQHF. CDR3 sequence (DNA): TGTGCCAGCAAAGACAGGGGTGGCAATCAGCCCCAGCATTTT.

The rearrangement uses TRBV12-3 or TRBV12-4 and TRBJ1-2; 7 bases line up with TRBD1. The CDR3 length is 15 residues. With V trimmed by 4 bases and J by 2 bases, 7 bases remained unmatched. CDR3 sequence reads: CASSSQTGYNYGYTF. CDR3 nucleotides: TGTGCCAGCAGTTCCCAGACAGGGTACAACTATGGCTACACCTTC.

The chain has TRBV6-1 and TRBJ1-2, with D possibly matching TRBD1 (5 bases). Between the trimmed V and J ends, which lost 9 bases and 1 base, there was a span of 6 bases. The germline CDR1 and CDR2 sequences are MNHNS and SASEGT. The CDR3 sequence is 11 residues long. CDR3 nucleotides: TGTGCCAGTCAGGGTAACTATGGCTACACCTTC. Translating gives CASQGNYGYTF.